Given below is one T cell receptor beta chain in context. Its antigen target is currently unknown. There are no base qualities to consult, and no much larger clone falls within one base. The sample is drawn from a study of blood T cell repertoires in COVID-19 (dated by TCRdb to 2019 to 2021). Notes on the research overall: Samples from collaborators originated in the United States, Italy and Spain and spanned both the acute and convalescent phases of COVID-19. The sample metadata nearly always contained a de-identified subject ID, COVID-19 status, age in years and sex. The dataset comprised deeply sampled blood TCRbeta repertoires from subjects exposed to, actively infected with, or recovered from COVID-19. A freely available public database, intended as a resource for researchers studying the immune response to SARS-CoV-2, is where the repertoires were released. The samples were drawn from two sources: the first 160 participants of the ongoing ImmuneRACE study, and fewer than 1,500 subjects contributed by 6 global collaborators. Where available, HLA class I and class II types were obtained from metadata supplied by the sample provider rather than from assay-based typing. The prospective study material was composed of cDNA or gDNA derived from T cells, B-cell-depleted T cells, or PBMCs.

TCRbeta CDR3 regions were amplified from genomic DNA using the immunoSEQ Assay, a bias-controlled multiplex PCR. The authors processed their data as follows. The number of nucleated cells in each sample was estimated from the amplification of reference gene primers within the assay. Sequence reads were collapsed and filtered to measure the absolute abundance of every unique TCRbeta CDR3 rearrangement. For each sample, productive Simpson clonality was calculated as the square root of Simpson's diversity index over productive rearrangements. Here the immuneACCESS table is served through TCRdb, limited to in-frame sequences with V and J called. Missing clones are a known gap in these copies; in checked studies unresolved V genes cover under half, and the rest lacks a known reason. V and J calls and clone size are as listed in that table; D and trimming were resolved from the DNA. Recorded for this sample are 200,000 to 300,000 clones; roughly 81% of them occurred a single time. About 4% of the sample lies in the top ten.

CDR1 and CDR2, per the germline V gene, are SGHAT and FQNNGV. Here V drops 5 bases and J drops 11 bases, and the junction holds 10 bases not matched to any gene. The CDR3, from cysteine to phenylalanine, totals 14 residues. The DNA shown is the 42-base CDR3, in frame from base 1. The collaborating institutions used their own protocols to collect whole blood in K2EDTA tubes. For TCRbeta analysis, collaborators shipped samples as frozen whole blood, isolated PBMCs, or DNA extracted from either of those sample types. What the study reported, not specific to this receptor: The quantity of clinical and demographic metadata differed by source and by participant and was supplied without curation.

This TCR was sampled from a man aged 45 to 65 with acute or convalescent COVID-19. Material: peripheral blood. The chain employs TRBV11-2 and TRBJ2-4; 9 nucleotides in the junction match TRBD1. The CDR3 loop reads CASSLGGTGFFQYF. The DNA is as follows: TGTGCCAGCAGCCTGGGCGGGACAGGGTTTTTTCAGTACTTC.